This TCR beta chain was obtained from a study of cytomegalovirus exposure and HLA in healthy donors. Study-level background: Of all 400 or so donors who were genotyped, roughly 81% belonged to the Caucasian-associated ancestry cluster.

PCR involved 60 Vbeta and 13 Jbeta primers. The protocol was immunoSEQ multiplex PCR, while the TCRdb copy is restricted to in-frame clones and leaves out a portion. The sample holds roughly 120,000 clones; 82% are singletons and the top ten take 2.5%. Looked up from germline, CDR1 is MNHEY and CDR2 is SMNVEV (reference sequence). The CDR3 has 14 amino acids. The V and J ends lost 2 bases and 4 bases respectively, with 8 bases between them. Overall study results and limits: Specific recognition of CMV antigens was confirmed in vitro for a few chains (all CMV-associated).

Regarding this clone: Its cognate antigen is unknown.

The source material was PBMCs. The chain uses TRBV27 and TRBJ2-2, with D uncertain. This receptor was identified in a woman between 18 and 29 years old in good health and CMV-seronegative. DNA of the CDR3: TGTGCCAGCAGTTTAGGGCTGCCCACCGGGGAGCTGTTTTTT. Translating gives CASSLGLPTGELFF.